This note documents a single T cell receptor beta chain sequence. The entry originates in a study of blood T cell repertoires in COVID-19. Study information: From the United States, Italy and Spain came samples of acute and convalescent COVID-19. Nucleic acid was either cDNA or gDNA, and it came from T cells, B-cell-depleted T cells, or PBMCs.

Per the original data handling: Cell counts per sample came from amplifying reference gene primers. Clones were sequenced by immunoSEQ multiplex PCR, and TCRdb holds only the in-frame ones, with some missing. For V, J and clone size, that table is used; D and trimming come from the DNA. Among about 250,000 clones listed, almost 85% were seen once. Looked up from germline, CDR1 is MNHNS and CDR2 is SASEGT. The V gene lost 2 bases and the J gene lost 1 base, with 8 bases spanning the gap. The CDR3 sequence is 14 residues long. Sequencing input: peripheral blood. The source of this sequence is a man aged 45-65 years with acute or convalescent COVID-19. The rearrangement joins TRBV6-1 to TRBJ1-1; the D gene is possibly TRBD1 (5 bases). CDR3 DNA sequence: TGTGCCAGCAGTGAACAGGGAAAGAACACTGAAGCTTTCTTT. Amino acids: CASSEQGKNTEAFF.